This T cell receptor (beta chain) emerged from a study of early T cells in non-severe SARS-CoV-2 infection. Individual cDNA molecules carried attached unique molecular identifiers. MiXCR was run by TCRdb on the 5' RACE reads, yielding one entry per CDR3 protein. The table lists approximately 100,000 distinct CDR3 sequences, 12% to 15% of them singletons. Only one count was recorded for this clonotype. Between the trimmed V and J ends, which lost 5 bases and 5 bases, there was a span of 15 bases. The germline V gene has CDR1 SGHAT and CDR2 FQNNGV. The CDR3 is 15 residues long. This chain joins TRBV11-2 and TRBJ1-4; weak D call: TRBD1 (6 bases). The origin of this receptor is an adult who was a healthcare worker with PCR-confirmed SARS-CoV-2 infection or an uninfected control (not recorded which). Sample: whole blood. The CDR3 DNA reads as TGTGCCAGCAGCCGCAGGGGTCGGGGGAATGAAAAACTGTTTTTT. Protein: CASSRRGRGNEKLFF.